The 3 T cell receptor beta chains listed next were all sequenced from one sample in a study of OX40 agonist ivuxolimab in advanced cancers. Assay: immunoSEQ multiplex PCR; the TCRdb copy retains only in-frame clones and omits some. Here the sample spans about 83,000 clones, around 84% being singletons. Here the sequenced sample was CD4+ or CD8+ T cells sorted from blood, taken in a trial of the OX40 agonist ivuxolimab. The receptors derive from an adult with an advanced solid tumor such as melanoma, head and neck, liver or kidney cancer.

The chain links TRBV6-5 to TRBJ2-1; 7 bases agree with TRBD1. J gave up 5 bases and V 7 bases, and 11 bases lay outside the gene matches. The CDR3 contains 15 residues. Germline V gene data show CDR1 as MNHEY and CDR2 as SVGAGI. CDR3 protein: CASKKQGSFDNEQFF. DNA for the CDR3: TGTGCCAGCAAAAAACAGGGGAGTTTTGACAATGAGCAGTTCTTC.

This chain connects TRBV19 to TRBJ2-4, with 7 nucleotides matching TRBD2. From germline, CDR1 is LNHDA and CDR2 SQIVND (reference sequence). Trimming cost V 7 bases and J 0 bases; bases outside gene matches: 6. This CDR3 has 15 amino acids. The CDR3 DNA sequence: TGTGCCAGTACGAGCGGGGCCGTAGCCAAAAACATTCAGTACTTC. Amino acids: CASTSGAVAKNIQYF.

This clone was detected only once. The V call is TRBV5-6, the J call TRBJ2-5, with D perhaps matching TRBD2 (6 bases). CDR3 length: 15 residues. V dropped 1 base and J dropped 3 bases, with 13 bases sitting between them. Germline lookup yields CDR1 SGHDT and CDR2 YYEEEE. This CDR3 is CASSLRRDVKETQYF. The DNA for the CDR3 is TGTGCCAGCAGCTTGAGGAGGGACGTCAAAGAGACCCAGTACTTC.